A single TCR beta chain is shown here with its context. Its antigen is unidentified. This record comes from a study of a mutant IDH1 vaccine in newly diagnosed glioma. Across the whole study: Among treated patients, roughly 60% were male and roughly 38% female, and mean age was about 40 years. Radiotherapy, temozolomide, or both had been given previously, and both were given to most.

Time point in this sample: week 35, safety follow-up. Vaccinated patients received 300 ug of mutant IDH1 20-mer peptide per dose, with topical imiquimod. This table comes from immunoSEQ multiplex PCR, and its TCRdb copy is limited to in-frame clones, with some not included. The sample records 50,000 to 70,000 clones, roughly 74% being singletons. The source material was PBMCs, sampled from a glioma patient whose treatment included an IDH1 peptide vaccine. This clonotype was sampled from a man aged 50 to 59 with glioma.

The CDR3 DNA sequence: TGTGCCAGCGGGCATTTGAACACTGAAGCTTTCTTT. Protein: CASGHLNTEAFF. The chain joins TRBV7-9 to TRBJ1-1; no clear D gene. The CDR3 spans 12 residues. CDR1 SEHNR and CDR2 FQNEAQ come from the germline V gene (reference sequence). V was clipped by 8 bases and J by 0 bases, with 7 bases between them.